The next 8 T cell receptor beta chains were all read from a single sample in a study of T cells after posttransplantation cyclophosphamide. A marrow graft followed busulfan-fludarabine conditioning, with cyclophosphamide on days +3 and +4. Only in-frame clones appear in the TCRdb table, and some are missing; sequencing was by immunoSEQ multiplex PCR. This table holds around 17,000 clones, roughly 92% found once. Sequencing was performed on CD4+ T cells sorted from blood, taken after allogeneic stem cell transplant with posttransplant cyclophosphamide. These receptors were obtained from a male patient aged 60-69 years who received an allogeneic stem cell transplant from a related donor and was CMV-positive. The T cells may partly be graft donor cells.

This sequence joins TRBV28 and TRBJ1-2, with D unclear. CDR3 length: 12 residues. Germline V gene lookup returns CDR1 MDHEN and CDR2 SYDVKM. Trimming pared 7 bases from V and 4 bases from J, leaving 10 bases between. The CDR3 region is CASTINSYGYTF. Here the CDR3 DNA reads TGTGCCAGCACTATAAACAGCTATGGCTACACCTTC.

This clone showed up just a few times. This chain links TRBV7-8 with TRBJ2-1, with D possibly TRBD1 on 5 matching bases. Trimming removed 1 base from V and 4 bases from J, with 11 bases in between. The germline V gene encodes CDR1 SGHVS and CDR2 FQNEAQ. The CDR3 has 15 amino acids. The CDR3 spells CASSLVRTLYNEQFF. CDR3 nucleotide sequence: TGTGCCAGCAGCTTAGTCAGGACACTTTACAATGAGCAGTTCTTC. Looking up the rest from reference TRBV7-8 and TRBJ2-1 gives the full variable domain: GAGVSQSPRYKVAKRGQDVALRCDPISGHVSLFWYQQALGQGPEFLTYFQNEAQLDKSGLPSDRFFAERPEGSVSTLKIQRTQQEDSAVYLCASSLVRTLYNEQFFGPGTRLTVL.

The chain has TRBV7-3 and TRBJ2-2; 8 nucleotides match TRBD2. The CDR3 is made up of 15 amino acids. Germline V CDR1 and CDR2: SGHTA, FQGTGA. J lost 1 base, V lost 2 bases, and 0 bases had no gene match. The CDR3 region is CASSLAGGNTGELFF. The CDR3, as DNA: TGTGCCAGCAGCTTAGCGGGGGGGAACACCGGGGAGCTGTTTTTT.

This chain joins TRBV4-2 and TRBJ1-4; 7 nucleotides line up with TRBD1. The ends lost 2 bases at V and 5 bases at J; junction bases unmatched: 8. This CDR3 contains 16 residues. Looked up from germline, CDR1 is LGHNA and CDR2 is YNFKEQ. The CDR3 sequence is CASSQTTGARNEKLFF. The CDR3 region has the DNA TGTGCCAGCAGCCAAACTACAGGGGCTAGGAATGAAAAACTGTTTTTT.

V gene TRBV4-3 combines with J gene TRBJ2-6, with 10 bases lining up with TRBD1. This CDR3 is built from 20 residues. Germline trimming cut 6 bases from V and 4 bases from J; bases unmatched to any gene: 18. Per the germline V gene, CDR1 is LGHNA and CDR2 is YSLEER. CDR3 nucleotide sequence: TGCGCCAGCAGTTCGGTCCACCTTCCCGGGACAGGGGCCGGGGCCAACGTCCTGACTTTC. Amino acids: CASSSVHLPGTGAGANVLTF.

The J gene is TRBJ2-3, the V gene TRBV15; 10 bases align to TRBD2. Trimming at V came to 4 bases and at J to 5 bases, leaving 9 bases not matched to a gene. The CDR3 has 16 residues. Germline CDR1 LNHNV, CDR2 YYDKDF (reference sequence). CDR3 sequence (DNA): TGTGCCACCAGCACCCAGCGGGGGGGCCCCAAAGATACGCAGTATTTT. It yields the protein CATSTQRGGPKDTQYF.

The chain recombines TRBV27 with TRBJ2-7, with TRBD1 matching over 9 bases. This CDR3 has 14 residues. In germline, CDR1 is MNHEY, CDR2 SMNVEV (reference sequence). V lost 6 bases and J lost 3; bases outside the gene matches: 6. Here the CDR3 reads CASRTDRGGYEQYF. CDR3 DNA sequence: TGTGCCAGCAGAACTGACAGGGGGGGCTACGAGCAGTACTTC.

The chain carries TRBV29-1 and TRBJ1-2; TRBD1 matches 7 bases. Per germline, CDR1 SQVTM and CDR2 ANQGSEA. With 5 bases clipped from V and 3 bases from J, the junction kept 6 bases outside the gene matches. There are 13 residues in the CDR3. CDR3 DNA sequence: TGCAGCGTTATGGGACAGCTCTACTATGGCTACACCTTC. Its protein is CSVMGQLYYGYTF. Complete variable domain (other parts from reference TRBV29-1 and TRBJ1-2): SAVISQKPSRDICQRGTSLTIQCQVDSQVTMMFWYRQQPGQSLTLIATANQGSEATYESGFVIDKFPISRPNLTFSTLTVSNMSPEDSSIYLCSVMGQLYYGYTFGSGTRLTVV.